Listed here is a single T cell receptor (beta chain). The data belong to a study of control samples from healthy donors and cancer patients. CDR3 size: 13 residues. Trimming pared 1 base from V and 13 bases from J, leaving 11 bases between. Per germline, CDR1 LGHDT and CDR2 YNNKEL (reference sequence). Data came from immunoSEQ multiplex PCR; TCRdb stores just in-frame clones and leaves some out. Of about 120,000 clones in the sample, just over 90% are singletons; the top ten hold approximately 8%. The genes are TRBV3-1 (or the pseudogene TRBV3-2) and TRBJ2-6, with no clear D. The source material was blood. The sequence was collected from a woman between 18 and 30 years old in good health. The CDR3 DNA follows: TGTGCCAGCAGCCAAGTCCCCTACGATGTCCTGACTTTC. Its translation: CASSQVPYDVLTF.